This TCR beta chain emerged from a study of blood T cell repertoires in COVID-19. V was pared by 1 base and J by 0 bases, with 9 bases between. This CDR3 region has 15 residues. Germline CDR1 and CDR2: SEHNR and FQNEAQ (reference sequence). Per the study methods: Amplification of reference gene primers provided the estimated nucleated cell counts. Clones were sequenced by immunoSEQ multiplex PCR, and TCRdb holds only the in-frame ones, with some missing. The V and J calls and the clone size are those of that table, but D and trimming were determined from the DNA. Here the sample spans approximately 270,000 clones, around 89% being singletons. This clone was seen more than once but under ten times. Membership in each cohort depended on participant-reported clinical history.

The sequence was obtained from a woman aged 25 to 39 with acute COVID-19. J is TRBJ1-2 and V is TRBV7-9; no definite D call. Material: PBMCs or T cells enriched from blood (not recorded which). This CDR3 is CASSLGKESNYGYTF. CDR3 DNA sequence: TGTGCCAGCAGCTTAGGTAAAGAGTCTAACTATGGCTACACCTTC.